This TCR beta chain comes out of a study of cytomegalovirus exposure and HLA in healthy donors. Whole-study findings and limits: Among TCR beta chains, those listed as cytomegalovirus-associated numbered over 150.

The repertoire was sequenced with immunoSEQ multiplex PCR; TCRdb's copy has only in-frame clones and lacks some. The repertoire holds 89,000 or so clones, with around 93% as singletons. With 6 bases removed from V and 4 bases from J, the gap between germline ends came to 13 bases. CDR1 is MNHEY and CDR2 is SMNVEV in the germline V gene (reference sequence). The CDR3 has 13 amino acids. Points on this clone: Antigen unknown.

The sample taken for sequencing was PBMCs. This sequence was found in a woman between 25 and 40 years old in good health and CMV-seropositive. V gene TRBV27 combines with J gene TRBJ2-7, with TRBD2 as a possible D gene (6 bases). CDR3 nucleotides: TGTGCCAGCAGCGATGTGGGGGGTTACGAGCAGTACTTC. This translates into CASSDVGGYEQYF.